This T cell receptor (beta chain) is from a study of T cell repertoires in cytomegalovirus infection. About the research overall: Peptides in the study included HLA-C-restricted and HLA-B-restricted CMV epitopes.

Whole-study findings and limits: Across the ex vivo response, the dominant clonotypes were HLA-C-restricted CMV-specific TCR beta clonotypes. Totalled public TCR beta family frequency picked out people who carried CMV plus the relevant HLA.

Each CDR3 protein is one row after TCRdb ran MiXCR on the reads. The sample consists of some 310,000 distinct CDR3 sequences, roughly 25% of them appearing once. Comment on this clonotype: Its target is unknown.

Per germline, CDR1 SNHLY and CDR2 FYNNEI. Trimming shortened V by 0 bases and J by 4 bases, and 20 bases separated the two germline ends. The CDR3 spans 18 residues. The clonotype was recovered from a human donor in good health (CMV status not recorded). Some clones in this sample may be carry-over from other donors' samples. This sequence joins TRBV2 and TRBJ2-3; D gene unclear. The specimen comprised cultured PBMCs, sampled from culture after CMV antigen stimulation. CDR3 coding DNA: TGTGCCAGCAGTGAAGCGCTCGGTTTGATGATGGCGTCAGATACGCAGTATTTT. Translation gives CASSEALGLMMASDTQYF.